These 28 T cell receptor beta chains share one sample of origin, sequenced in a study of blood T cells in healthy people across ages. Primed by a sample-barcoded 5' primer and a J-beta primer mix, a second PCR proceeded for 7 to 11 cycles. In TCRdb, the 5' RACE reads were re-called with MiXCR into one record per CDR3 protein. The sample has 1.5 million or so distinct CDR3 sequences; 35% to 45% are singletons. The sample taken for sequencing was blood. The receptors stem from a woman in her late teens or twenties in good health.

The rearrangement uses TRBV5-1 and TRBJ2-3; 13 bases align to TRBD2. The CDR3 has 16 amino acids. J was trimmed by 4 bases and V by 3 bases; bases with no gene match: 5. The germline V gene encodes CDR1 SGHRS and CDR2 YFSETQ. The CDR3 loop is CASSWGLAGSADTQYF. CDR3 nucleotide sequence: TGCGCCAGCAGCTGGGGACTAGCGGGGTCCGCAGATACGCAGTATTTT.

CDR3 in amino acids: CATVKGVYGYTF. CDR3 nucleotides: TGTGCCACCGTTAAAGGGGTCTATGGCTACACCTTC. The genes are TRBV28 and TRBJ1-2; a weak D match, TRBD1 (5 bases). The germline V and J ends were trimmed by 10 bases and 4 bases, with 13 bases remaining between them. The CDR3 spans 12 residues. CDR1 MDHEN and CDR2 SYDVKM come from the germline V gene.

CDR3 sequence reads: CASSFEAPPDTQYF. CDR3 DNA: TGCGCCAGCAGCTTTGAGGCTCCACCGGATACGCAGTATTTT. This sequence joins TRBV5-1 and TRBJ2-3; D is uncertain. This CDR3 is built from 14 residues. CDR1 is SGHRS, CDR2 YFSETQ, per germline. Trimming removed 2 bases at V and 6 bases at J, with 13 bases between.

The genes are TRBV6-2 or TRBV6-3 and TRBJ1-3; D call uncertain. V gave up 4 bases and J gave up 0 bases, with 10 bases separating them. The germline V gene has CDR1 MNHEY and CDR2 SVGEGT. This CDR3 is 15 amino acids long. The CDR3 sequence is CASSFTADSGNTIYF. CDR3 coding DNA: TGTGCCAGCAGTTTTACAGCAGACTCTGGAAACACCATATATTTT.

CDR3 DNA: TGTGCCAGCAGTTCCCCGACTAGCGGGGGTCGAACCTACGAGCAGTACTTC. This translates into CASSSPTSGGRTYEQYF. The chain recombines TRBV12-3 or TRBV12-4 with TRBJ2-7; the match to TRBD2 covers 12 bases. The CDR3 is 17 residues long. Trimming took 4 bases from V and 2 from J; bases not matched to a gene: 9.

The chain has TRBV10-3 and TRBJ2-7; 13 positions match TRBD2. CDR3 length: 17 residues. The ends lost 2 bases at V and 2 bases at J; junction bases unmatched: 6. The germline V gene encodes CDR1 ENHRY and CDR2 SYGVKD. In DNA form, the CDR3 reads TGTGCCATCAGTGAGCCACCGGGACTAGCGGGACCCTACGAGCAGTACTTC. Translated: CAISEPPGLAGPYEQYF.

The V gene is TRBV6-5, the J gene TRBJ2-7; weak D call: TRBD2 (6 bases). This CDR3 has 13 residues. Germline CDR1 reads MNHEY; CDR2 reads SVGAGI. V lost 2 bases and J 6 bases, leaving 11 bases between the germline ends. The CDR3 DNA sequence: TGTGCCAGCAGTTACCGGCTCGGGGGCGAGCAGTACTTC. Translation: CASSYRLGGEQYF.

The chain combines TRBV10-3 with TRBJ1-2; tentative D call: TRBD1 (5 bases). This CDR3 contains 11 residues. CDR1 is ENHRY, CDR2 SYGVKD, per germline. The V end was cut by 7 bases, the J end by 6 bases, with 9 bases between. CDR3 amino acids: CAITDNNGYTF. In nucleotides, the CDR3 is TGTGCCATCACGGACAACAATGGCTACACCTTC.

The chain joins TRBV5-1 to TRBJ1-2, with D perhaps TRBD1 (6 bases). Germline lookup yields CDR1 SGHRS and CDR2 YFSETQ. The ends were cut back, 1 base at V and 6 bases at J, with 13 bases in the middle. The CDR3 spans 14 residues. Written as DNA, the CDR3 is TGCGCCAGCAGCTTGATACAGGGCGACGATGGCTACACCTTC. Its protein is CASSLIQGDDGYTF.

This rearrangement joins TRBV11-2 to TRBJ2-3; TRBD2 agrees at 9 bases. CDR3 length: 12 amino acids. With 4 bases clipped from V and 10 bases from J, the junction kept 3 bases outside the gene matches. CDR1 is SGHAT, CDR2 FQNNGV, per germline. The chain's CDR3 is CASSSWTSAQYF. The CDR3 coding sequence is TGTGCCAGCAGCTCCTGGACTAGCGCGCAGTATTTT.

V gene TRBV3-1 combines with J gene TRBJ2-7, with 12 positions matching TRBD2. The CDR3 spans 14 residues. Germline V gives CDR1 LGHDT, CDR2 YNNKEL (reference sequence). With V trimmed by 1 base and J by 9 bases, 4 bases remained unmatched. This chain's CDR3 is CASSQGLAGAGQYF. Here the CDR3 DNA reads TGTGCCAGCAGCCAAGGACTAGCGGGAGCTGGGCAGTACTTC.

The table lists this clonotype with a count of one. V is TRBV2 and J is TRBJ1-2; D gene ambiguous. Trimming pared 2 bases from V and 7 bases from J, leaving 8 bases between. This CDR3 is built from 12 residues. The germline gives CDR1 SNHLY, CDR2 FYNNEI. The CDR3 reads CASSETKAGYTF. Here the CDR3 DNA reads TGTGCCAGCAGTGAAACGAAGGCTGGCTACACCTTC.

The chain couples TRBV6-2 or TRBV6-3 to TRBJ2-1; 8 bases are shared with TRBD2. The germline V gene has CDR1 MNHEY and CDR2 SVGEGT. The CDR3 contains 17 residues. V shed 1 base and J 3 bases; nucleotides not matched to a gene: 8. This chain's CDR3 is CASSYYPASGYYNEQFF. The CDR3 region has the DNA TGTGCCAGCAGTTACTACCCGGCTAGCGGGTACTACAATGAGCAGTTCTTC.

The rearrangement links TRBV4-1 to TRBJ1-2, with D perhaps TRBD1 (6 bases). The CDR3 is 15 amino acids. The V and J ends lost 7 bases and 0 bases respectively, with 15 bases between them. Germline values: CDR1 MGHRA, CDR2 YSYEKL. The CDR3 DNA sequence: TGCGCCAGCACTCTCCCCGGGACAACTAACTATGGCTACACCTTC. Its protein product is CASTLPGTTNYGYTF.

This clonotype was seen only a few times. The CDR3 coding sequence is TGTGCCAGCAGCTTGGGATGGGATGGCTACACCTTC. This translates into CASSLGWDGYTF. V and J are TRBV5-6 and TRBJ1-2; D not resolved. Per germline, CDR1 SGHDT and CDR2 YYEEEE. This CDR3 is built from 12 residues. V was shortened by 0 bases and J by 6 bases, with 6 bases between the two germline ends.

The V gene is TRBV7-2, the J gene TRBJ1-3; D not certain. Trimming stripped 3 bases from V and 0 bases from J, with 12 bases between. This CDR3 is built from 16 residues. From germline, CDR1 is SGHTA and CDR2 FQGNSA. The CDR3 spells CASSLAGGPSGNTIYF. The CDR3 DNA is TGTGCCAGCAGCTTGGCTGGCGGACCCTCTGGAAACACCATATATTTT.

The rearrangement joins TRBV12-3 or TRBV12-4 to TRBJ2-3; no clear D. V lost 6 bases to trimming and J lost 6 bases, with 10 bases between them. The CDR3 spans 12 residues. The CDR3 reads CASSTQWDTQYF. The CDR3 DNA reads as TGTGCCAGCAGCACACAGTGGGATACGCAGTATTTT.

The rearrangement joins TRBV29-1 to TRBJ2-5; 9 positions match TRBD1. Looked up from germline, CDR1 is SQVTM and CDR2 is ANQGSEA. V lost 3 bases, J lost 6 bases, and 5 bases stayed unmatched. The CDR3 consists of 13 residues. CDR3 in DNA: TGCAGCGTTGAGGGACAGGGAAGGCAGACCCAGTACTTC. Protein: CSVEGQGRQTQYF.

This sequence joins TRBV7-3 and TRBJ1-1; D uncertain. Germline V gives CDR1 SGHTA, CDR2 FQGTGA. This CDR3 is 14 amino acids long. V was pared by 5 bases and J by 3 bases, with 13 bases between. This CDR3 reads CASSTTPSDTEAFF. The CDR3 nucleotides read TGTGCCAGCAGCACAACACCCTCGGACACTGAAGCTTTCTTT.

V and J are TRBV27 and TRBJ2-7; maybe TRBD1 (6 bases). V was trimmed by 3 bases and J by 3 bases, leaving 18 bases between them. The CDR3 extends over 16 amino acids. Germline V gene sequence: CDR1 MNHEY, CDR2 SMNVEV (reference sequence). The CDR3 protein is CASSFVAGDRYYEQYF. CDR3 sequence (DNA): TGTGCCAGCAGTTTTGTGGCCGGCGACAGGTACTACGAGCAGTACTTC.

The rearrangement links TRBV27 to TRBJ1-6; 11 nucleotides match TRBD1. CDR1 and CDR2 from the germline V gene are MNHEY and SMNVEV (reference sequence). The ends lost 5 bases at V and 7 bases at J; junction bases unmatched: 7. The CDR3 covers 16 residues. CDR3 DNA: TGTGCCAGCAGTCGGACAGGGGGCGGAATGAATTCACCCCTCCACTTT. Amino acids: CASSRTGGGMNSPLHF.

This rearrangement joins TRBV4-1 to TRBJ2-7, with D perhaps TRBD2 (6 bases). Germline V CDR1 and CDR2: MGHRA, YSYEKL. The CDR3 runs to 17 residues. Trimming removed 0 bases from V and 1 base from J, with 16 bases in between. CDR3 coding DNA: TGCGCCAGCAGCCAAGATCGGAGGGGACCGATTTCCTACGAGCAGTACTTC. Encoded protein: CASSQDRRGPISYEQYF.

This clonotype has a handful of counts. The chain recombines TRBV3-1 with TRBJ2-5; 8 bases line up with TRBD2. The J call is doubtful: the DNA matches TRBJ2-7 better. Germline CDR1 is LGHDT and CDR2 is YNNKEL (reference sequence). CDR3 size: 15 residues. The CDR3 DNA sequence: TGTGCCAGCAGCCAAGAGAAGCGGGAGACCCACGAGCAGTACTTC. It specifies CASSQEKRETHEQYF.

This clonotype appeared a few times. The chain recombines TRBV10-3 with TRBJ1-5; D is possibly TRBD1 (6 bases). Germline values: CDR1 ENHRY, CDR2 SYGVKD. CDR3 size: 13 residues. The V gene lost 8 bases and the J gene lost 5 bases, with 13 bases spanning the gap. In nucleotides, the CDR3 is TGTGCCATCTCAGGGGATGGCGATCAGCCCCAGCATTTT. This codes for CAISGDGDQPQHF.

This clonotype appeared many times. The chain recombines TRBV20-1 with TRBJ1-2, with D unresolved. The CDR3 has 13 residues. Looked up from germline, CDR1 is DFQATT and CDR2 is SNEGSKA (reference sequence). Trimming took off 0 bases at V and 1 base at J, with 6 bases between the two ends. CDR3 sequence reads: CSARDPSNYGYTF. The DNA of the CDR3 is TGCAGTGCTAGAGATCCCAGTAACTATGGCTACACCTTC.

This clonotype showed up just a few times. This sequence joins TRBV24-1 and TRBJ1-2; D not resolved. The CDR3 extends over 11 amino acids. CDR1 and CDR2 (germline): KGHDR, SFDVKD. The V and J ends lost 3 bases and 7 bases respectively, with 5 bases between them. The CDR3 nucleotides read TGTGCCACCAGTGATCGGGGTGGCTACACCTTC. The encoded protein is CATSDRGGYTF.

This clonotype appeared a few times. The J gene is TRBJ2-7, the V gene TRBV4-1, with TRBD1 as a possible D gene (6 bases). Per germline, CDR1 MGHRA and CDR2 YSYEKL. Trimming pared 1 base from V and 2 bases from J, leaving 15 bases between. This CDR3 has 16 residues. CDR3 protein: CASSQVWGEGAYEQYF. CDR3 DNA: TGCGCCAGCAGCCAAGTATGGGGAGAGGGGGCCTACGAGCAGTACTTC.

This clonotype was seen a few times. The genes are TRBV28 and TRBJ1-2, with no clear D. Trimming left V 5 bases short and J 3 bases short, with 16 bases between. Per the germline V gene, CDR1 is MDHEN and CDR2 is SYDVKM. CDR3 length: 15 amino acids. CDR3 in amino acids: CASSPRPEVHYGYTF. The CDR3 coding sequence is TGTGCCAGCAGTCCCAGACCTGAGGTCCACTATGGCTACACCTTC.